This passage covers 23 T cell receptor beta chains from one sample sequenced in a study of T-cell memory formation after mild COVID-19. One entry per CDR3 protein, called by TCRdb with MiXCR from the 5' RACE reads. Of 470,000 or so distinct CDR3 sequences listed, 15% to 25% are singletons. What was sequenced was PBMCs or a T cell subset sorted from them (not recorded which). The source is an adult woman who had mild COVID-19 (a few samples of this study predate the infection). Cell type and time point are not known.

This clonotype was counted a few times. This sequence joins TRBV20-1 and TRBJ2-7; D is undetermined. Trimming took 6 bases from V and 5 from J, leaving 11 bases between them. In germline, CDR1 is DFQATT, CDR2 SNEGSKA (reference sequence). The CDR3 length is 11 residues. The CDR3: CSAATWDEQYF. Here the CDR3 DNA reads TGCAGTGCCGCTACCTGGGACGAGCAGTACTTC.

This clonotype was observed a few times. The chain recombines TRBV2 with TRBJ1-3, with 12 bases matching TRBD1. The CDR3 extends over 19 amino acids. CDR1 and CDR2 from the germline V gene are SNHLY and FYNNEI. V trimming: 4 bases; J trimming: 0 bases; junction bases outside the gene matches: 10. This CDR3 reads CASSVGTGGLRLSGNTIYF. In DNA, the CDR3 is TGTGCCAGCAGTGTCGGGACAGGGGGCCTACGTCTCTCTGGAAACACCATATATTTT. The complete variable domain, with remaining parts taken from reference TRBV2 and TRBJ1-3, reads EPEVTQTPSHQVTQMGQEVILRCVPISNHLYFYWYRQILGQKVEFLVSFYNNEISEKSEIFDDQFSVERPDGSNFTLKIRSTKLEDSAMYFCASSVGTGGLRLSGNTIYFGEGSWLTVV.

This clonotype was picked up a small number of times. CDR3 loop: CASSSGDFTEAFF. CDR3 DNA: TGTGCCAGCAGCTCAGGGGATTTCACTGAAGCTTTCTTT. The chain is built from TRBV5-4 and TRBJ1-1, with D perhaps matching TRBD1 (6 bases). This CDR3 has 13 residues. V was cut by 3 bases and J by 4 bases, with 10 bases left in between. The V gene's germline CDR1 is SGHNT and CDR2 YYREEE (reference sequence).

V and J are TRBV4-1 and TRBJ1-6; D is unclear. Looked up from germline, CDR1 is MGHRA and CDR2 is YSYEKL. This CDR3 has 16 amino acids. Trimming removed 2 bases at V and 6 bases at J, with 14 bases between. DNA for the CDR3: TGCGCCAGCAGCCAATCTCCTCCGGTCGTTAATTCACCCCTCCACTTT. Translation: CASSQSPPVVNSPLHF.

J is TRBJ2-3 and V is TRBV14, with D maybe TRBD2 (5 bases). Germline V gene sequence: CDR1 SGHDN, CDR2 FVKESK. The V gene lost 3 bases and the J gene lost 11 bases, with 15 bases spanning the gap. This CDR3 region has 13 residues. CDR3: CASSQVRTSWQYF. The CDR3 DNA is TGTGCCAGCAGCCAGGTCAGGACTTCATGGCAGTATTTT. Based on the CDR3 plus reference TRBV14 and TRBJ2-3, the full variable domain is EAGVTQFPSHSVIEKGQTVTLRCDPISGHDNLYWYRRVMGKEIKFLLHFVKESKQDESGMPNNRFLAERTGGTYSTLKVQPAELEDSGVYFCASSQVRTSWQYFGPGTRLTVL.

This clonotype has only a few counts. The gene calls are TRBV7-3 and TRBJ2-3; D gene unclear. With 5 bases removed from V and 0 bases from J, the gap between germline ends came to 9 bases. The CDR3 sequence is 14 residues long. Germline assignment: CDR1 SGHTA and CDR2 FQGTGA. The CDR3 DNA is TGTGCCAGCAGCCCTCTCGGTAGCACAGATACGCAGTATTTT. This codes for CASSPLGSTDTQYF.

This chain links TRBV5-4 with TRBJ1-2, with 7 bases identical to TRBD1. CDR1 is SGHNT, CDR2 YYREEE, per germline (reference sequence). V shed 4 bases, J shed 4 bases, and the junction held 13 bases outside the gene matches. This CDR3 contains 16 residues. CDR3 coding DNA: TGTGCCAGCAGCCCGGGGGGACAGCAGGGGACCTATGGCTACACCTTC. Residues: CASSPGGQQGTYGYTF.

This clonotype was detected only a few times. The chain couples TRBV12-3 or TRBV12-4 to TRBJ2-1, with 9 bases matching TRBD2. The CDR3 has 16 residues. V shed 6 bases, J shed 0 bases, and the junction held 6 bases outside the gene matches. CDR3: CASSRLAASSYNEQFF. CDR3 coding DNA: TGTGCCAGCAGCCGACTAGCGGCCTCCTCCTACAATGAGCAGTTCTTC.

The chain recombines TRBV19 with TRBJ2-7, with 9 bases identical to TRBD1. The V and J ends lost 6 bases and 3 bases, in that order; junction bases with no gene match: 6. The germline gives CDR1 LNHDA, CDR2 SQIVND (reference sequence). This CDR3 has 14 residues. CDR3 loop: CASRGRQGVYEQYF. In nucleotides, the CDR3 is TGTGCCAGTAGGGGGAGACAGGGGGTCTACGAGCAGTACTTC.

This clonotype appeared a few times. The rearrangement joins TRBV14 to TRBJ2-7; D gene unclear. With 4 bases removed from V and 4 bases from J, the gap between germline ends came to 14 bases. The germline CDR1 and CDR2 sequences are SGHDN and FVKESK. The CDR3 spans 14 residues. The CDR3 sequence is CASSLFPKEYEQYF. CDR3 nucleotide sequence: TGTGCCAGCAGCCTTTTTCCCAAAGAATACGAGCAGTACTTC.

This clonotype was detected a few times. J is TRBJ2-1 and V is TRBV10-3; 14 nucleotides match TRBD2. V lost 4 bases, J lost 0 bases, and 20 bases stayed unmatched. The CDR3 contains 23 residues. The germline V gene encodes CDR1 ENHRY and CDR2 SYGVKD. The CDR3 sequence: CAISGPKTTGLAGGNRSYNEQFF. The CDR3 nucleotides read TGTGCCATCAGTGGTCCCAAAACCACCGGACTAGCGGGGGGCAATCGCTCCTACAATGAGCAGTTCTTC.

The chain is built from TRBV4-1 and TRBJ1-1; D is uncertain. The CDR3 has 17 amino acids. V lost 3 bases, J lost 1 base, and 18 bases lay in between. Germline loops: CDR1 MGHRA, CDR2 YSYEKL. The CDR3 loop reads CASSQNMVGNSNTEAFF. CDR3 sequence (DNA): TGCGCCAGCAGCCAGAACATGGTCGGGAACTCGAACACTGAAGCTTTCTTT.

The chain recombines TRBV4-1 with TRBJ2-3; 8 bases match TRBD2. The CDR3 consists of 15 residues. The trim removed 0 bases at V and 5 bases at J, leaving 4 bases unmatched. CDR1 is MGHRA and CDR2 is YSYEKL in the germline V gene. CDR3 in DNA: TGCGCCAGCAGCCAAGACGGGAGGGGGGGAGATACGCAGTATTTT. It translates to CASSQDGRGGDTQYF.

The CDR3 spells CASSWKSGTTNTGELFF. CDR3 nucleotides: TGCGCCAGCAGCTGGAAAAGCGGGACTACGAACACCGGGGAGCTGTTTTTT. The chain combines TRBV5-1 with TRBJ2-2, with 7 bases fitting TRBD2. The J segment lost 0 bases and the V segment lost 3 bases, leaving 8 bases of the junction unmatched. Germline V gives CDR1 SGHRS, CDR2 YFSETQ. This CDR3 is built from 17 residues.

In this sample, this clonotype turned up a few times. For the CDR3, the DNA is TGTGCCATCAGTGAAGGGACTAGCGGGACATTCCCCACAGATACGCAGTATTTT. Amino acids: CAISEGTSGTFPTDTQYF. The rearrangement joins TRBV10-3 to TRBJ2-3; 13 bases agree with TRBD2. Germline V gene lookup returns CDR1 ENHRY and CDR2 SYGVKD. V lost 3 bases to trimming and J lost 2 bases; unmatched junction nucleotides: 8. The CDR3 loop spans 18 amino acids.

The chain joins TRBV6-5 to TRBJ2-7; D is perhaps TRBD2 (5 bases). Deletions cut 2 bases from V and 5 bases from J, with 16 bases between. CDR3 size: 15 residues. CDR1 and CDR2 from the germline V gene are MNHEY and SVGAGI. This CDR3 is CASSYTIAGVDEQYF. CDR3 nucleotide sequence: TGTGCCAGCAGTTACACGATTGCCGGGGTGGACGAGCAGTACTTC.

This clonotype showed up just a few times. The chain employs TRBV12-3 or TRBV12-4 and TRBJ1-2; 8 bases agree with TRBD1. J gave up 8 bases and V 5 bases, and 13 bases lay outside the gene matches. This CDR3 has 15 residues. The CDR3 loop is CASSPTGGGSGGYTF. DNA for the CDR3: TGTGCCAGCAGTCCTACAGGGGGTGGCAGTGGGGGCTACACCTTC.

This clonotype has at least ten counts. The chain couples TRBV5-1 to TRBJ1-1; tentatively, D is TRBD1 (5 bases). From germline, CDR1 is SGHRS and CDR2 YFSETQ. V was pared by 3 bases and J by 0 bases, with 21 bases between. This CDR3 contains 18 residues. The CDR3 DNA follows: TGCGCCAGCAGCTCGAAGACCGGACACACGGACCTGAACACTGAAGCTTTCTTT. It specifies CASSSKTGHTDLNTEAFF.

V and J are TRBV9 and TRBJ2-3, with 12 positions matching TRBD2. CDR3 length: 18 amino acids. The germline V gene has CDR1 SGDLS and CDR2 YYNGEE. J gave up 5 bases and V 4 bases, and 14 bases lay outside the gene matches. The CDR3 DNA reads TGTGCCAGCAGCTATCCTACCGAGACTAGCGGGAGTGTAGATACGCAGTATTTT. As protein: CASSYPTETSGSVDTQYF.

The chain combines TRBV20-1 with TRBJ1-5, with D perhaps TRBD1 (5 bases). Germline CDR1 and CDR2: DFQATT and SNEGSKA (reference sequence). This CDR3 is built from 12 residues. V was shortened by 7 bases and J by 3 bases, with 10 bases between the two germline ends. The CDR3 nucleotides read TGCAGTGGTCAGGGAAACAATCAGCCCCAGCATTTT. Translating gives CSGQGNNQPQHF.

V is TRBV11-2 and J is TRBJ2-7, with 11 bases aligning to TRBD1. Germline V gene data show CDR1 as SGHAT and CDR2 as FQNNGV. The V gene end was trimmed by 9 bases and the J gene end by 7 bases; junction bases not matched to a gene: 11. CDR3 length: 14 amino acids. CDR3 sequence reads: CASRGGQGGREQYF. In DNA, the CDR3 is TGTGCCAGTAGAGGGGGACAGGGGGGTCGGGAGCAGTACTTC.

The V call is TRBV5-5, the J call TRBJ2-7; 9 nucleotides agree with TRBD1. Germline V gene data show CDR1 as SGHKS and CDR2 as YYEKEE (reference sequence). The length of the CDR3 is 14 residues. V lost 2 bases to trimming and J lost 7 bases; unmatched junction nucleotides: 7. The CDR3 reads CASSLGQGSEEQYF. The CDR3 region has the DNA TGTGCCAGCAGCTTAGGACAGGGGAGTGAAGAGCAGTACTTC.

This sequence joins TRBV11-2 and TRBJ2-1; D not resolved. The ends were cut back, 4 bases at V and 9 bases at J, with 7 bases in the middle. This CDR3 comprises 11 residues. The germline V gene encodes CDR1 SGHAT and CDR2 FQNNGV. The CDR3 protein is CASSSVGEQFF. The CDR3 DNA reads TGTGCCAGCAGCTCAGTGGGTGAGCAGTTCTTC.